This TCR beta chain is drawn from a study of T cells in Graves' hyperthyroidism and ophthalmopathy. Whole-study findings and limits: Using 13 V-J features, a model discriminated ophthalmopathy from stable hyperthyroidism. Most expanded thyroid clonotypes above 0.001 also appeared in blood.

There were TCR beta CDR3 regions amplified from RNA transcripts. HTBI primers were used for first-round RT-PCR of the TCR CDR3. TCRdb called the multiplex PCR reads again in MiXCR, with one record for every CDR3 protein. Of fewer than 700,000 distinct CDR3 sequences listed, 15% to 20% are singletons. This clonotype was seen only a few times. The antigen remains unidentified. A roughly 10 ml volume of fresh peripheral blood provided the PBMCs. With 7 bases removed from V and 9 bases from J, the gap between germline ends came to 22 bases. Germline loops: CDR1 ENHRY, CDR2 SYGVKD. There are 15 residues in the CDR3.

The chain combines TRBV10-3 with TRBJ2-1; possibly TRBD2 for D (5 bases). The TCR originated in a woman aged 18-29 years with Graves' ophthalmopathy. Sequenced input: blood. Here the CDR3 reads CAITPNEGTYGEQFF. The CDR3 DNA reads TGTGCCATCACCCCGAATGAGGGAACGTATGGTGAGCAGTTCTTC.